This T cell receptor beta chain was retrieved from a study of T-cell memory formation after mild COVID-19. Study in general: Clusters of TCRs were largely donor specific.

V dropped 5 bases and J dropped 8; count of bases not matched to a gene: 16. The CDR3 extends over 17 amino acids. TCRdb reanalysed the 5' RACE reads using MiXCR and keeps one entry per CDR3 protein. The sample consists of 130,000 to 150,000 distinct CDR3 sequences, 6% to 6.5% of them appearing once. This clonotype occurred a few times. Its specificity is unknown. Notes on the study in general: Pre-infection memory held some responding clones, suggesting pre-existing cross-reactive T cells responded. Mostly located in CM and EM were contracting CD4+ clones, with contracting CD8+ clones located in EMRA. Day 15 to 85 contracting clones showed balanced CD4/CD8; day 15 to 37 expanders favored CD4+.

This TCR was recovered from an adult woman who had mild COVID-19 (a few samples of this study predate the infection). Cell type and time point are not known. The chain combines TRBV12-3 or TRBV12-4 with TRBJ2-2, with 8 bases identical to TRBD2. Sequencing used PBMCs or a T cell subset sorted from them (not recorded which). The CDR3 bases are TGTGCCAGCAGTGCTGGACTAGCCATGGCCTCTTTTGGGGAGCTGTTTTTT. This codes for CASSAGLAMASFGELFF.